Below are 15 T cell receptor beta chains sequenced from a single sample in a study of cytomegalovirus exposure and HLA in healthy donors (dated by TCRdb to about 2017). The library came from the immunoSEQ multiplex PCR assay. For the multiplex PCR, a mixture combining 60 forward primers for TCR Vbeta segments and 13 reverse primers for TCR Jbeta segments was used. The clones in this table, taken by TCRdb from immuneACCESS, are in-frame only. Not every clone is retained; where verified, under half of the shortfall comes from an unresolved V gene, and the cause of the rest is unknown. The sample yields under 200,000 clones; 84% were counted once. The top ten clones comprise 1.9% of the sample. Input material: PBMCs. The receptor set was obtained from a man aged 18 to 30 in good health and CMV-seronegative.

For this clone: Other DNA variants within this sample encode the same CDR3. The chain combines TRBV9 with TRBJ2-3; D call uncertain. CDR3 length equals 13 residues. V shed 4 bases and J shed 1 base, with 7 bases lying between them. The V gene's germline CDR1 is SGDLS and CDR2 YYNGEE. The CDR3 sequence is CASSPQGTDTQYF. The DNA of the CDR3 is TGTGCCAGCAGCCCTCAGGGCACAGATACGCAGTATTTT.

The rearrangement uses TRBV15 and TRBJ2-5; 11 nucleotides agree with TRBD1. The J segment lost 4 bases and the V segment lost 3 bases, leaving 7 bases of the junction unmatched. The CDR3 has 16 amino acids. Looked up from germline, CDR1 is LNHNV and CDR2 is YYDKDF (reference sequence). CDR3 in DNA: TGTGCCACCAGCAGGGGGATTGGACAGGGGGCAGAGACCCAGTACTTC. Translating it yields CATSRGIGQGAETQYF.

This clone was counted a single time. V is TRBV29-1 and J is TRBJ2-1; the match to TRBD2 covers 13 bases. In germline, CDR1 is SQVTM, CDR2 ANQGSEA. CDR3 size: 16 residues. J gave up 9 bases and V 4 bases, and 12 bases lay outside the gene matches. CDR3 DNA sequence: TGCAGCGTTGCTACTAGCGGGGGGGATGGGGGGGGTGAGCAGTTCTTC. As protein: CSVATSGGDGGGEQFF.

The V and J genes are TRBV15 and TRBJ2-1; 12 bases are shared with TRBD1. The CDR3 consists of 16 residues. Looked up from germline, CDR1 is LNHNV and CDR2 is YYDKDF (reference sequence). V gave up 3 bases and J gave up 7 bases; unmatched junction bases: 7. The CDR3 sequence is CATSRPGTGGRNEQFF. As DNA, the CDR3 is TGTGCCACCAGCAGGCCCGGGACAGGGGGCAGAAATGAGCAGTTCTTC.

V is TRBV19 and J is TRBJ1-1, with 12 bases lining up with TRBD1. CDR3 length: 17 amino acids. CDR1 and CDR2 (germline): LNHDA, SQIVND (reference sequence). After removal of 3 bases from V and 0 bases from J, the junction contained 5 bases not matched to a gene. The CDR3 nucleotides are TGTGCCAGTAGTATGGTCGGGACAGGGGGCATGAACACTGAAGCTTTCTTT. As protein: CASSMVGTGGMNTEAFF.

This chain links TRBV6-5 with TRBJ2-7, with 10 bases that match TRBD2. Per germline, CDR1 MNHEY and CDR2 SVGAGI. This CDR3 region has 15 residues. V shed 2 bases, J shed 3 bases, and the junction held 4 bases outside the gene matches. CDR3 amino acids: CASSYRASGSYEQYF. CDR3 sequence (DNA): TGTGCCAGCAGTTACCGGGCTAGCGGGAGCTACGAGCAGTACTTC.

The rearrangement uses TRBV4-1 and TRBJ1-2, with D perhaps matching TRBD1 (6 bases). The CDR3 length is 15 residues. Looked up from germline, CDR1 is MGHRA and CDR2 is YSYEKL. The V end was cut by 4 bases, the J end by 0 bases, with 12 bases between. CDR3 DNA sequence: TGCGCCAGCAGCCCCCACCGGGACACTAACTATGGCTACACCTTC. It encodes CASSPHRDTNYGYTF.

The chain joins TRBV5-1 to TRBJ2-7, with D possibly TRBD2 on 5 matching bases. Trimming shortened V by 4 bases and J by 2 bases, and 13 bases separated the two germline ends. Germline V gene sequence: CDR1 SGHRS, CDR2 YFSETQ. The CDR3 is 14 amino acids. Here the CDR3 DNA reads TGCGCCAGCAGCCCGGACGGAGGCCCCTACGAGCAGTACTTC. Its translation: CASSPDGGPYEQYF. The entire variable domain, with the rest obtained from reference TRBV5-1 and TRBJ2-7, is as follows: KAGVTQTPRYLIKTRGQQVTLSCSPISGHRSVSWYQQTPGQGLQFLFEYFSETQRNKGNFPGRFSGRQFSNSRSEMNVSTLELGDSALYLCASSPDGGPYEQYFGPGTRLTVT.

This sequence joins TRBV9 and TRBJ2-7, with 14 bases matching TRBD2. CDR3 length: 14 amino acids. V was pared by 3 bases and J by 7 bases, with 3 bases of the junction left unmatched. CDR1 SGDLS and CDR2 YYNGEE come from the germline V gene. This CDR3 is CASSEGLAGVEQYF. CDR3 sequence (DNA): TGTGCCAGCAGCGAGGGACTAGCGGGGGTAGAGCAGTACTTC.

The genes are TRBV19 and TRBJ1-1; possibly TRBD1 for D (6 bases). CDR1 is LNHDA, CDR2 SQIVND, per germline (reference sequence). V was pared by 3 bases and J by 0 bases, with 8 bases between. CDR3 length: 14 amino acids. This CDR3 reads CASSMGALNTEAFF. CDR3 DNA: TGTGCCAGTAGTATGGGGGCTCTGAACACTGAAGCTTTCTTT. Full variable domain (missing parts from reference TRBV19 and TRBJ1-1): DGGITQSPKYLFRKEGQNVTLSCEQNLNHDAMYWYRQDPGQGLRLIYYSQIVNDFQKGDIAEGYSVSREKKESFPLTVTSAQKNPTAFYLCASSMGALNTEAFFGQGTRLTVV.

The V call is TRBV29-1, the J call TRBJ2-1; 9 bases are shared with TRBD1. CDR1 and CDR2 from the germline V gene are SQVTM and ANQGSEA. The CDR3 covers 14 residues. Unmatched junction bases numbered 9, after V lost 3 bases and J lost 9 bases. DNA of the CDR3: TGCAGCGTTGACGGTCTGGACAGGGGCGGTGAGCAGTTCTTC. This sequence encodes CSVDGLDRGGEQFF.

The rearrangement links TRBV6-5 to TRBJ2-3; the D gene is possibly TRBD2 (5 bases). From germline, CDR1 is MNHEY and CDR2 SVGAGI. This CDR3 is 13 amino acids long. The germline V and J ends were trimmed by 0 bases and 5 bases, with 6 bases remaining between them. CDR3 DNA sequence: TGTGCCAGCAGTTACTCGGGAGTAGATACGCAGTATTTT. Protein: CASSYSGVDTQYF.

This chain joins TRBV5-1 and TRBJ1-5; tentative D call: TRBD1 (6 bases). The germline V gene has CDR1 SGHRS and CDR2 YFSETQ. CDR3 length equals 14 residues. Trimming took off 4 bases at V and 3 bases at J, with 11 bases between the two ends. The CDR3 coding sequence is TGCGCCAGCAGCCCGGACAGTTACAATCAGCCCCAGCATTTT. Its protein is CASSPDSYNQPQHF.

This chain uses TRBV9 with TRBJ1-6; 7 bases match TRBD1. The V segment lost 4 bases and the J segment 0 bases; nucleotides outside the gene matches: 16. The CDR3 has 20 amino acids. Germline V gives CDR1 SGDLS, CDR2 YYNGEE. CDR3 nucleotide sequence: TGTGCCAGCAGCCCCTCGGGGTACAGGGGATTCGGCTCCTATAATTCACCCCTCCACTTT. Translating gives CASSPSGYRGFGSYNSPLHF.

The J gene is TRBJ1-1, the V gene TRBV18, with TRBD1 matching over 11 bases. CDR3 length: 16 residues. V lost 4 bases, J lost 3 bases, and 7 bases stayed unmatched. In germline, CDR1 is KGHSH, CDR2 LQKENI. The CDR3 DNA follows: TGTGCCAGCTCACACAGGACAGGGGGCTGGGACACTGAAGCTTTCTTT. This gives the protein CASSHRTGGWDTEAFF.